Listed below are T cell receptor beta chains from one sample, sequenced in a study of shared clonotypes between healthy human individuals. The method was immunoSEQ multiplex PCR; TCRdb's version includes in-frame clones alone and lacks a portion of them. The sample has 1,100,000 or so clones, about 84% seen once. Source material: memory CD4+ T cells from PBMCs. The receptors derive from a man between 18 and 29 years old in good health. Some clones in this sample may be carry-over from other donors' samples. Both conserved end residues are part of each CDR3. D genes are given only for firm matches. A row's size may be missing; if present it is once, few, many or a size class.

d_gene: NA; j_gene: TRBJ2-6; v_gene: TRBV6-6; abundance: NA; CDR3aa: CASRGTGALGSNVLTF; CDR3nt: TGTGCCAGCAGAGGAACCGGGGCGTTAGGTTCCAACGTCCTGACTTTC
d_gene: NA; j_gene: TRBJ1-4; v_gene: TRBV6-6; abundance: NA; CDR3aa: CASSPGAFNEKLFF; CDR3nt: TGTGCCAGCAGTCCCGGAGCGTTTAATGAAAAACTGTTTTTT
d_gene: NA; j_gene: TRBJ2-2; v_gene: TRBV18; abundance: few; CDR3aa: CASSRGGGAGELFF; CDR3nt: TGTGCCAGCTCCCGAGGGGGAGGAGCCGGGGAGCTGTTTTTT
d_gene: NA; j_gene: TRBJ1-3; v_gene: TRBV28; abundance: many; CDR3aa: CASSPPGGNLGNTIYF; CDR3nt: TGTGCCAGCAGTCCCCCAGGCGGCAACCTCGGAAACACCATATATTTT
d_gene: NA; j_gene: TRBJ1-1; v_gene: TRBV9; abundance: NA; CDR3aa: CASSLRQYTEAFF; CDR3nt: TGTGCCAGCAGCCTTAGACAGTACACTGAAGCTTTCTTT
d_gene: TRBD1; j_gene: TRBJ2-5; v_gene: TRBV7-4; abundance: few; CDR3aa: CASRLQGFRVGATQETQYF; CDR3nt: TGTGCCAGCAGACTACAGGGGTTTCGGGTAGGAGCAACCCAAGAGACCCAGTACTTC
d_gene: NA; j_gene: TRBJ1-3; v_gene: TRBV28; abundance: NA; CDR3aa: CASSYRGNSGNTIYF; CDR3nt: TGTGCCAGCAGCTACCGGGGCAACTCGGGAAACACCATATATTTT
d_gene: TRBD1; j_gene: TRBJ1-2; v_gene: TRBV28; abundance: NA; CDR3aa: CASSLARGNYGYTF; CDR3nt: TGTGCCAGCAGTTTAGCCAGGGGGAACTATGGCTACACCTTC
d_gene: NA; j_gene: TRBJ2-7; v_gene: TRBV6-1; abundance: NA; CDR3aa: CASTPSLDSHYEQYF; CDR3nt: TGTGCCAGCACCCCTAGCTTAGACAGCCACTACGAGCAGTACTTC
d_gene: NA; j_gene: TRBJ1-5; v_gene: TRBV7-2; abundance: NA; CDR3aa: CASSLYSPRGNQPQHF; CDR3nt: TGTGCCAGCAGCTTATACTCCCCGAGGGGCAATCAGCCCCAGCATTTT
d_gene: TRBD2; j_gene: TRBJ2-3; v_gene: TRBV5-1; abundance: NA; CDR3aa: CASSKGLAVTDTQYF; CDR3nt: TGCGCCAGCAGCAAAGGACTAGCCGTCACAGATACGCAGTATTTT
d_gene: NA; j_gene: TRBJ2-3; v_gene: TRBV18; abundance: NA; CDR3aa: CASCYSSTDTQYF; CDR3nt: TGTGCCAGCTGTTACAGTAGCACAGATACGCAGTATTTT
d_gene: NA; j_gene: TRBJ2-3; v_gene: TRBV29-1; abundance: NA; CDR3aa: CSVGTIHTDTQYF; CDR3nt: TGCAGCGTTGGGACAATCCACACAGATACGCAGTATTTT
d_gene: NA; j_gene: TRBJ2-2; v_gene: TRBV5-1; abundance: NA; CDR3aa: CASSLVAEVTGELFF; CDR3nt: TGCGCCAGCAGCTTGGTGGCAGAAGTCACCGGGGAGCTGTTTTTT
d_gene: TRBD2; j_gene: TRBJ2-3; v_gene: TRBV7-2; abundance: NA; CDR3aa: CASSFQGAGLTDTQYF; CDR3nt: TGTGCCAGCAGCTTCCAGGGAGCGGGGCTCACAGATACGCAGTATTTT
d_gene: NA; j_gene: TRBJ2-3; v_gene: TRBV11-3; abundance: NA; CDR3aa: CASSLDPVGDTQYF; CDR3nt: TGTGCCAGCAGCTTAGACCCGGTGGGAGATACGCAGTATTTT
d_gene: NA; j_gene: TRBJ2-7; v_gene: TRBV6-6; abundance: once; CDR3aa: CASSDPGQAYEQYF; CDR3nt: TGTGCCAGCAGCGATCCGGGACAAGCCTACGAGCAGTACTTC
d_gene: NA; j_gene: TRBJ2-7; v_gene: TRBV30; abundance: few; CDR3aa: CAWTDPRGVHPSYEQYF; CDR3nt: TGTGCCTGGACCGATCCCAGGGGAGTGCACCCCTCCTACGAGCAGTACTTC
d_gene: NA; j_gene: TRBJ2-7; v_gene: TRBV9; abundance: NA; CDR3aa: CASSGGGSTYEQYF; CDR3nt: TGTGCCAGCAGCGGTGGAGGGTCGACCTACGAGCAGTACTTC
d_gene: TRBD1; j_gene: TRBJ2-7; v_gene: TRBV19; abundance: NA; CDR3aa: CASSIAGTGPVEQYF; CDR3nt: TGTGCCAGTAGTATAGCGGGGACAGGGCCAGTCGAGCAGTACTTC
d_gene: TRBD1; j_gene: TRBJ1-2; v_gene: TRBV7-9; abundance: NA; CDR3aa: CASSLGTGGYTF; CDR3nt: TGTGCCAGCAGCTTAGGGACAGGTGGCTACACCTTC
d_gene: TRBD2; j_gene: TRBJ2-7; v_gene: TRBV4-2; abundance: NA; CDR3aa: CASSYGTSGSGPYEQYF; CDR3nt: TGTGCCAGCAGCTACGGGACTAGCGGGAGTGGGCCCTACGAGCAGTACTTC
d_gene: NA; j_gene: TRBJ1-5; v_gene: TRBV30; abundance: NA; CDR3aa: CAWSVRSGDQPQHF; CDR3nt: TGTGCCTGGAGTGTACGATCTGGGGATCAGCCCCAGCATTTT
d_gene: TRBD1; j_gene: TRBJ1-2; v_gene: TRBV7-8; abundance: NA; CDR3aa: CASSPQGQGGWGYGYTF; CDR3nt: TGTGCCAGCAGCCCCCAAGGACAGGGCGGTTGGGGCTATGGCTACACCTTC
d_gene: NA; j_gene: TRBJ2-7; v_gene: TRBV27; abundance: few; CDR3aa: CASSSPVGRISSYEQYF; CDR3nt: TGTGCCAGCAGTTCTCCCGTCGGCAGGATTTCCTCCTACGAGCAGTACTTC
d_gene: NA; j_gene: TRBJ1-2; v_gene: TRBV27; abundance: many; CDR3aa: CASRQKYRPGRLGVDGYTF; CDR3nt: TGTGCCAGCAGGCAGAAATACCGACCCGGCCGGCTGGGGGTGGATGGCTACACCTTC
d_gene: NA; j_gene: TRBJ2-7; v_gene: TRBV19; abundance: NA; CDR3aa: CASSTGPPVDLYF; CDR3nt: TGTGCCAGTAGTACCGGCCCCCCAGTAGATCTGTACTTC
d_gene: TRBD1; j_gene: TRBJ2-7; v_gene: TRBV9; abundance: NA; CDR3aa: CASSVVAGGEQYF; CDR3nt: TGTGCCAGCAGCGTAGTCGCAGGGGGCGAGCAGTACTTC
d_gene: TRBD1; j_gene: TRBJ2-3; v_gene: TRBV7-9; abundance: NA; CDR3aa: CASSFVGGQGFPDTQYF; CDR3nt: TGTGCCAGCAGCTTCGTAGGGGGACAGGGTTTTCCAGATACGCAGTATTTT
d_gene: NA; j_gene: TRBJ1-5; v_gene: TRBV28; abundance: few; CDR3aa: CASSSPAPGSVHF; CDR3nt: TGTGCCAGCAGTTCCCCCGCGCCGGGGTCCGTGCATTTT
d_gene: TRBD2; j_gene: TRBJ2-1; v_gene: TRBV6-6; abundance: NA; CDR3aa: CASSYRTGTINNEQFF; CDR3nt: TGTGCCAGCAGTTACCGCACCGGGACTATCAACAATGAGCAGTTCTTC
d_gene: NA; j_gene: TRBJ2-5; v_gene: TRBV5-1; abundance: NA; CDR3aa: CASSLGDQETQYF; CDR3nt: TGCGCCAGCAGCTTGGGAGATCAAGAGACCCAGTACTTC
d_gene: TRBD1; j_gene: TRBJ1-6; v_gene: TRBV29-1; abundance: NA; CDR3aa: CSVRDRTNSPLHF; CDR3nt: TGCAGCGTAAGGGACAGAACAAATTCACCCCTCCACTTT
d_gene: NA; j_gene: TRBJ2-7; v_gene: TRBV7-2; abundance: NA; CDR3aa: CASSIAKDMIYEQYF; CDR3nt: TGTGCCAGCAGCATCGCCAAGGACATGATTTACGAGCAGTACTTC
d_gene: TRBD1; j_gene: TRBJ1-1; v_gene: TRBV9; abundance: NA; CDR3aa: CASSAGQGLMNTEAFF; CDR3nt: TGTGCCAGCAGCGCAGGACAGGGCTTAATGAACACTGAAGCTTTCTTT
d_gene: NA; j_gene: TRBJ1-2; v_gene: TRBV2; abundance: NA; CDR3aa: CASIGARGYTF; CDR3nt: TGTGCCAGCATTGGGGCGCGGGGCTACACCTTC
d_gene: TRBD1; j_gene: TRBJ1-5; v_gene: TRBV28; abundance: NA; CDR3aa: CASQRTQGPNQPQHF; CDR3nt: TGTGCCAGCCAGAGAACACAGGGGCCTAATCAGCCCCAGCATTTT
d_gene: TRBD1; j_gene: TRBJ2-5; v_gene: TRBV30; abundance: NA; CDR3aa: CAWATGGVETQYF; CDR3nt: TGTGCCTGGGCTACAGGGGGCGTGGAGACCCAGTACTTC
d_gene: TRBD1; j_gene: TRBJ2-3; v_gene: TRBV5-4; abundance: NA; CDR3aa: CASSNRDSSDTQYF; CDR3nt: TGTGCCAGCAGCAACCGGGACAGCTCAGATACGCAGTATTTT
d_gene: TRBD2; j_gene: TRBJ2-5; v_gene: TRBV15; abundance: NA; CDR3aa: CATSRDLRTSGATQYF; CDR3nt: TGTGCCACCAGCAGAGATCTCAGGACTAGCGGAGCGACCCAGTACTTC
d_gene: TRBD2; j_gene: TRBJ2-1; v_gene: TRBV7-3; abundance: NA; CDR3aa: CASSLGGTSYNEQFF; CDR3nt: TGTGCCAGCAGCCTCGGGGGGACTTCCTACAATGAGCAGTTCTTC
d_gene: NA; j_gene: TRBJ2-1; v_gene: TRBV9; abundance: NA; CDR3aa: CASGSITGDNEQFF; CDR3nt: TGTGCCAGCGGATCCATTACAGGAGACAATGAGCAGTTCTTC
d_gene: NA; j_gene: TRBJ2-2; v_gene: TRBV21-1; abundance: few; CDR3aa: CASSDHPDRVSANTGELFF; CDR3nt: TGTGCCAGCAGCGACCATCCCGACAGGGTGTCGGCGAACACCGGGGAGCTGTTTTTT
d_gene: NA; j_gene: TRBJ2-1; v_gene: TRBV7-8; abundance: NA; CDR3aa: CASSALRAGPYNEQFF; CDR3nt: TGTGCCAGCAGCGCTCTCCGAGCGGGTCCCTACAATGAGCAGTTCTTC
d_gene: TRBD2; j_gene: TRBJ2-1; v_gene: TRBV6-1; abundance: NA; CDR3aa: CASSRLANEQFF; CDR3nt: TGTGCCAGCAGTAGACTAGCCAATGAGCAGTTCTTC
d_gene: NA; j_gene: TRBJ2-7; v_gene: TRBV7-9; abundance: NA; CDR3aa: CASSLEGGMVEQYF; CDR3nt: TGTGCCAGCAGCTTAGAGGGGGGGATGGTCGAGCAGTACTTC
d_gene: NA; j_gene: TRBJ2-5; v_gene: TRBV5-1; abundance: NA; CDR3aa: CASRNQGGPQETQYF; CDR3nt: TGCGCCAGCAGGAATCAGGGGGGTCCACAAGAGACCCAGTACTTC
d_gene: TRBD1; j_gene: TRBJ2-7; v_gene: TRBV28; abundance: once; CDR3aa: CASIGQGAYEQYF; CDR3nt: TGTGCCAGCATTGGACAGGGGGCCTACGAGCAGTACTTC
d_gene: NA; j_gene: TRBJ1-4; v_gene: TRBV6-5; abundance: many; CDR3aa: CASRRPGGVQLFF; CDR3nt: TGTGCCAGCAGGCGGCCCGGGGGTGTACAACTGTTTTTT
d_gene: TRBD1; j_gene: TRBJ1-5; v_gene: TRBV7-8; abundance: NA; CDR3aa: CASSLRYQGGFYSNQPQHF; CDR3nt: TGTGCCAGCAGCTTAAGATACCAGGGGGGGTTCTATAGCAATCAGCCCCAGCATTTT